This T cell receptor beta chain was recorded in a study of cytomegalovirus exposure and HLA in healthy donors. Study context: Unique TCRs from HLA-typed donors, some 85 million of them, were held in an early data release.

The donors comprised healthy bone marrow donors. Study-wide results and limits: Rare TCR sequences predominated, though certain public TCRs were found in many donors. Several of the most significant clusters were apparently associated with common viral pathogens in a later analysis.

With 60 Vbeta and 13 Jbeta primers, the PCR was carried out. TCRdb keeps only in-frame clones here, not all; method: immunoSEQ multiplex PCR. The sample records 120,000 or so clones, about 9.4% being singletons. A remark on this clone: Antigen: not known.

The CDR3 extends over 14 amino acids. CDR1 is SGHRS and CDR2 is YFSETQ in the germline V gene. V dropped 4 bases and J dropped 6 bases, with 14 bases sitting between them. This clonotype was sampled from a woman aged 35 to 49 in good health and CMV-seropositive. Material for sequencing was PBMCs. The chain couples TRBV5-1 to TRBJ2-1; D gene uncertain. CDR3 loop: CASSPAGFGNEQFF. The CDR3 DNA follows: TGCGCCAGCAGCCCTGCCGGGTTCGGCAATGAGCAGTTCTTC.